The 15 T cell receptor beta chains reported below all come from one sample, sequenced in a study of T-cell memory formation after mild COVID-19. One entry per CDR3 protein, called by TCRdb with MiXCR from the 5' RACE reads. There are more than 100,000 distinct CDR3 sequences in the sample; 5% to 6.5% occur only once, and over 2% lies in the top ten. Material: PBMCs or a T cell subset sorted from them (not recorded which). These receptors all stem from an adult woman who had mild COVID-19 (a few samples of this study predate the infection). Cell type and time point are not known.

This rearrangement joins TRBV7-9 to TRBJ2-1; D is undetermined. V lost 4 bases and J 3 bases, leaving 16 bases between the germline ends. Looked up from germline, CDR1 is SEHNR and CDR2 is FQNEAQ (reference sequence). This CDR3 comprises 16 residues. CDR3 DNA: TGTGCCAGCAGCTCGAAGAGGCTAGACTTCTACAATGAGCAGTTCTTC. It yields the protein CASSSKRLDFYNEQFF.

This clonotype showed up just a few times. The chain uses TRBV7-3 and TRBJ2-1; 13 bases line up with TRBD2. The CDR3 runs 16 residues. CDR1 is SGHTA, CDR2 FQGTGA, per germline. V gave up 5 bases and J gave up 8 bases; unmatched junction bases: 9. CDR3: CASSPTSGGADHEQFF. The DNA of the CDR3 is TGTGCCAGCAGCCCAACTAGCGGGGGGGCCGACCATGAGCAGTTCTTC.

This clonotype is categorized as medium-sized. The chain employs TRBV5-1 and TRBJ2-1; 11 bases map to TRBD2. CDR1 and CDR2 from the germline V gene are SGHRS and YFSETQ. Trimming took 0 bases from V and 4 from J; bases not matched to a gene: 6. The CDR3 extends over 17 amino acids. CDR3 amino acids: CASSLAPLAGGYNEQFF. The CDR3 DNA follows: TGCGCCAGCAGCTTGGCCCCCCTAGCGGGGGGTTACAATGAGCAGTTCTTC.

The table lists this clonotype with a few counts. The chain recombines TRBV5-1 with TRBJ2-1; 7 bases are shared with TRBD1. Trimming cost V 4 bases and J 0 bases; bases outside gene matches: 13. The V gene's germline CDR1 is SGHRS and CDR2 YFSETQ. The CDR3 extends over 18 amino acids. In DNA form, the CDR3 reads TGCGCCAGCAGCCCGGGACAGTTATTCCCAAGCTCCTACAATGAGCAGTTCTTC. It translates to CASSPGQLFPSSYNEQFF.

This clonotype was counted at least ten times. The gene calls are TRBV6-5 and TRBJ1-5; TRBD1 matches 7 bases. After removal of 6 bases from V and 3 bases from J, the junction contained 8 bases not matched to a gene. The CDR3 is 15 amino acids. CDR1 MNHEY and CDR2 SVGAGI come from the germline V gene. Here the CDR3 reads CASREDREINQPQHF. The CDR3 DNA follows: TGTGCCAGCAGAGAAGACAGGGAAATCAATCAGCCCCAGCATTTT.

This clonotype was counted many times. The J gene is TRBJ2-1, the V gene TRBV20-1; TRBD2 matches at 7 bases. The CDR3 is 15 amino acids. Losses at the gene ends were 5 bases for V and 3 bases for J; bases not matched to a gene: 10. From germline, CDR1 is DFQATT and CDR2 SNEGSKA (reference sequence). For the CDR3, the DNA is TGCAGTGCTCACCAGACTAGCACTTTCTACAATGAGCAGTTCTTC. Translating gives CSAHQTSTFYNEQFF.

The chain links TRBV12-3 or TRBV12-4 to TRBJ2-7; D is unresolved. CDR3 size: 13 residues. V was clipped by 3 bases and J by 5 bases, with 11 bases between them. The DNA of the CDR3 is TGTGCCAGCAGTTTTATGTTTTTCGACGAGCAGTACTTC. This encodes CASSFMFFDEQYF.

This clonotype came up many times. V and J are TRBV5-1 and TRBJ2-7; TRBD1 is a possible D gene (5 bases). Germline lookup yields CDR1 SGHRS and CDR2 YFSETQ. Trimming left V 0 bases short and J 5 bases short, with 6 bases between. The CDR3 consists of 12 residues. CDR3 sequence: CASSLEGNEQYF. In DNA form, the CDR3 reads TGCGCCAGCAGCTTGGAGGGGAACGAGCAGTACTTC.

Ten or more counts support this clonotype. This chain joins TRBV12-3 or TRBV12-4 and TRBJ2-7, with TRBD2 matching over 13 bases. The CDR3 runs to 14 residues. The ends lost 6 bases at V and 6 bases at J; junction bases unmatched: 5. Written as DNA, the CDR3 is TGTGCCAGCAGCCCAACTAGCGGGAGGGCCGAGCAGTACTTC. It translates to CASSPTSGRAEQYF.

The sample holds a few counts of this clonotype. The rearrangement links TRBV7-2 to TRBJ2-1; D is unclear. Trimming left V 5 bases short and J 6 bases short, with 14 bases between. The CDR3 consists of 14 residues. Germline CDR1 reads SGHTA; CDR2 reads FQGNSA. CDR3 protein: CASSAGRRINEQFF. The CDR3 coding sequence is TGTGCCAGCAGCGCCGGCCGTCGGATCAATGAGCAGTTCTTC.

Only a few counts were recorded for this clonotype. V is TRBV10-3 and J is TRBJ2-5; 10 nucleotides match TRBD2. The trim removed 5 bases at V and 4 bases at J, leaving 7 bases unmatched. The CDR3 is 15 residues long. Germline lookup yields CDR1 ENHRY and CDR2 SYGVKD. DNA for the CDR3: TGTGCCATCAGTACCGGGACTAGCGTCGGAGAGACCCAGTACTTC. This codes for CAISTGTSVGETQYF.

This clonotype showed up many times. V gene TRBV6-6 combines with J gene TRBJ1-1, with D possibly matching TRBD1 (6 bases). Germline values: CDR1 MNHNY, CDR2 SVGAGI (reference sequence). The CDR3 contains 13 residues. V lost 0 bases and J 7 bases, leaving 9 bases between the germline ends. The CDR3 coding sequence is TGTGCCAGCAGTTACTCTGGCAGGGGTGAAGCTTTCTTT. Its protein product is CASSYSGRGEAFF.

This clonotype showed up just a few times. The V call is TRBV20-1, the J call TRBJ2-3; D gene unclear. Trimming left V 5 bases short and J 0 bases short, with 15 bases between. The germline V gene has CDR1 DFQATT and CDR2 SNEGSKA (reference sequence). The CDR3 length is 15 residues. DNA for the CDR3: TGCAGTGCTGGGCCCACTGGTACTAGCACAGATACGCAGTATTTT. This sequence encodes CSAGPTGTSTDTQYF.

This clonotype occurred a few times. This chain connects TRBV6-5 to TRBJ2-1; 12 bases align to TRBD2. V lost 7 bases to trimming and J lost 7 bases; unmatched junction nucleotides: 5. In germline, CDR1 is MNHEY, CDR2 SVGAGI. The CDR3 consists of 14 residues. Here the CDR3 reads CASKTSGGLNEQFF. CDR3 DNA sequence: TGTGCCAGCAAAACTAGCGGGGGGCTGAATGAGCAGTTCTTC.

This clonotype has a count of ten or more. V is TRBV29-1 and J is TRBJ1-1; the D gene is possibly TRBD1 (5 bases). Germline V CDR1 and CDR2: SQVTM, ANQGSEA. CDR3 length: 13 amino acids. Trimming cost V 3 bases and J 4 bases, with 12 bases left between them. Here the CDR3 DNA reads TGCAGCGTTGAGGTTGACAGAGCCACTGAAGCTTTCTTT. This encodes CSVEVDRATEAFF.